The 25 T cell receptor beta chains below come from one sample, sequenced in a study of Graves' ophthalmopathy and Graves' hyperthyroidism. For repertoire sequencing, the TCR beta CDR3 regions were amplified from RNA transcripts. After a first-round RT-PCR with HTBI primers, a second-round multiplex PCR was run. One entry per CDR3 protein results from TCRdb running MiXCR on the multiplex PCR reads. The repertoire includes about 340,000 distinct CDR3 sequences, 15% to 20% of them detected once, and roughly 12% sits in the top ten. Sample: peripheral blood. Receptors originate from an adult man with Graves' ophthalmopathy.

The chain couples TRBV12-3 or TRBV12-4 to TRBJ1-1; D ambiguous. CDR3 length equals 15 residues. The ends were cut back, 7 bases at V and 1 base at J, with 16 bases in the middle. CDR3 coding DNA: TGTGCCAGCAAAGCTACCGGACGGACGAACACTGAAGCTTTCTTT. The encoded protein is CASKATGRTNTEAFF.

This clonotype showed up many times. The chain carries TRBV12-3 or TRBV12-4 and TRBJ1-6, with 7 bases aligning to TRBD1. J lost 5 bases, V lost 4 bases, and 2 bases had no gene match. This CDR3 contains 14 residues. The CDR3 nucleotides are TGTGCCAGCAGTTCCGGGACAGATAATTCACCCCTCCACTTT. Its translation is CASSSGTDNSPLHF.

This clonotype was seen ten or more times. CDR3 sequence: CASSFWEGYTF. CDR3 in DNA: TGTGCCAGCAGTTTCTGGGAAGGCTACACCTTC. The rearrangement uses TRBV12-3 or TRBV12-4 and TRBJ1-2; D call uncertain. The CDR3 has 11 amino acids. V lost 3 bases to trimming and J lost 8 bases, with 7 bases between them.

This clonotype was seen ten or more times. This chain links TRBV6-2 or TRBV6-3 with TRBJ1-2; D gene ambiguous. This CDR3 has 14 residues. V was pared by 8 bases and J by 4 bases, with 17 bases between. CDR1 is MNHEY and CDR2 is SVGEGT in the germline V gene. CDR3 sequence (DNA): TGTGCCAGCCGTATAACGAGGGAACCCTATGGCTACACCTTC. As protein: CASRITREPYGYTF.

Many counts were recorded for this clonotype. The J gene is TRBJ1-1, the V gene TRBV11-2; the D gene is possibly TRBD1 (6 bases). V lost 1 base to trimming and J lost 3 bases, with 15 bases between them. This CDR3 contains 16 residues. Germline V gene lookup returns CDR1 SGHAT and CDR2 FQNNGV. CDR3 protein: CASSLGGGWGHTEAFF. The CDR3 DNA sequence: TGTGCCAGCAGCTTAGGCGGGGGATGGGGGCACACTGAAGCTTTCTTT. The whole variable domain, filled in from reference TRBV11-2 and TRBJ1-1, reads EAGVAQSPRYKIIEKRQSVAFWCNPISGHATLYWYQQILGQGPKLLIQFQNNGVVDDSQLPKDRFSAERLKGVDSTLKIQPAKLEDSAVYLCASSLGGGWGHTEAFFGQGTRLTVV.

This clonotype was observed at least ten times. This chain links TRBV4-1 with TRBJ2-7, with D hard to call. Germline V gives CDR1 MGHRA, CDR2 YSYEKL. V was trimmed by 3 bases and J by 3 bases, leaving 9 bases between them. CDR3 size: 13 residues. The CDR3: CASSQERDYEQYF. As DNA, the CDR3 is TGCGCCAGCAGCCAGGAACGAGACTACGAGCAGTACTTC.

This clonotype was observed a few times. The rearrangement joins TRBV7-2 to TRBJ1-2; no firm D call. CDR1 SGHTA and CDR2 FQGNSA come from the germline V gene. The CDR3 is 15 residues long. Trimming stripped 2 bases from V and 1 base from J, with 11 bases between. CDR3 DNA sequence: TGTGCCAGCAGCTTATTGCCACGGGTTAACTATGGCTACACCTTC. Amino acid sequence: CASSLLPRVNYGYTF.

In its sample, this clonotype was seen a few times. Given a much more abundant clone one base away, this may be a read error. The chain employs TRBV6-2 or TRBV6-3 and TRBJ1-2, with D tentatively TRBD1 (5 bases). The CDR3 has 15 amino acids. From germline, CDR1 is MNHEY and CDR2 SVGEGT. V lost 8 bases to trimming and J lost 0 bases, with 16 bases between them. Here the CDR3 DNA reads TGTGCCAGCGCCAAAGACAGACTACCTAACTATGGCTACACCTTC. It is translated as CASAKDRLPNYGYTF.

The sample holds many counts of this clonotype. CDR3 nucleotides: TGTGCCAGTAGGAGGGGGGCGAGTAACTATGGCTACACCTTC. This gives the protein CASRRGASNYGYTF. This chain uses TRBV19 with TRBJ1-2, with D possibly being TRBD1 (6 bases). The V gene lost 6 bases and the J gene lost 1 base, with 12 bases spanning the gap. The V gene's germline CDR1 is LNHDA and CDR2 SQIVND (reference sequence). There are 14 residues in the CDR3.

The sample holds a few counts of this clonotype. A much larger clone is a single base away; this may be a read error. This chain links TRBV30 with TRBJ1-1; 11 positions match TRBD1. CDR3 size: 15 residues. From germline, CDR1 is GTSNPN and CDR2 SVGIG (reference sequence). V gave up 4 bases and J gave up 4 bases; unmatched junction bases: 8. CDR3 region: CAWNQGQGVSTEAFF. The CDR3 DNA follows: TGTGCCTGGAATCAGGGACAGGGGGTAAGCACTGAAGCTTTCTTT.

The rearrangement joins TRBV9 to TRBJ2-6, with unresolved D. The CDR3 spans 16 residues. CDR1 is SGDLS and CDR2 is YYNGEE in the germline V gene. V lost 0 bases and J 0 bases, leaving 7 bases between the germline ends. The CDR3 bases are TGTGCCAGCAGCGTAGTAGGCGGCTCTGGGGCCAACGTCCTGACTTTC. As protein: CASSVVGGSGANVLTF.

This chain connects TRBV29-1 to TRBJ2-5; the match to TRBD2 covers 15 bases. This CDR3 contains 15 residues. Germline CDR1 SQVTM, CDR2 ANQGSEA. Germline trimming cut 6 bases from V and 5 bases from J; bases unmatched to any gene: 7. The CDR3 nucleotides are TGCAGCGTGAGGACTAGCGGGGGGGCCAGGGAGACCCAGTACTTC. Translation: CSVRTSGGARETQYF.

In this sample, this clonotype turned up many times. The chain recombines TRBV4-2 with TRBJ1-5; D might be TRBD1 (5 bases). This CDR3 comprises 15 residues. Between the trimmed V and J ends, which lost 0 bases and 1 base, there was a span of 7 bases. Per germline, CDR1 LGHNA and CDR2 YNFKEQ. CDR3 amino acids: CASSQDRDSNQPQHF. CDR3 nucleotide sequence: TGTGCCAGCAGCCAAGACCGGGACAGCAATCAGCCCCAGCATTTT.

At least ten counts were recorded for this clonotype. The rearrangement uses TRBV28 and TRBJ1-3, with no clear D. Germline V gives CDR1 MDHEN, CDR2 SYDVKM. Trimming took off 3 bases at V and 4 bases at J, with 16 bases between the two ends. The CDR3 runs to 16 residues. For the CDR3, the DNA is TGTGCCAGCAGTTTCAAGCCAGCGACGTCAGGAAACACCATATATTTT. This sequence encodes CASSFKPATSGNTIYF.

In its sample, this clonotype was seen many times. The chain has TRBV20-1 and TRBJ1-1; a weak D match, TRBD1 (5 bases). The CDR3 covers 12 residues. V was clipped by 4 bases and J by 4 bases, with 10 bases between them. Germline values: CDR1 DFQATT, CDR2 SNEGSKA (reference sequence). This CDR3 reads CSATTDPTEAFF. The CDR3 nucleotides read TGCAGTGCTACGACAGATCCCACTGAAGCTTTCTTT.

This clonotype was observed many times. The CDR3 reads CASTHWTGQSGYTF. CDR3 DNA sequence: TGTGCCAGCACCCATTGGACAGGGCAAAGTGGCTACACCTTC. The chain uses TRBV12-3 or TRBV12-4 and TRBJ1-2, with 8 nucleotides matching TRBD1. Trimming at V came to 7 bases and at J to 7 bases, leaving 11 bases not matched to a gene. The CDR3 runs to 14 residues.

In its sample, this clonotype was seen once. This sequence joins TRBV20-1 and TRBJ1-2; a possible D gene is TRBD1 (6 bases). V was shortened by 1 base and J by 13 bases, with 13 bases between the two germline ends. The CDR3 covers 11 residues. Germline loops: CDR1 DFQATT, CDR2 SNEGSKA (reference sequence). CDR3 loop: CSARGGRGPTF. CDR3 in DNA: TGCAGTGCTAGAGGGGGCAGGGGCCCCACCTTC.

This clonotype showed up many times. V is TRBV4-1 and J is TRBJ1-2; maybe TRBD1 (5 bases). The germline CDR1 and CDR2 sequences are MGHRA and YSYEKL. With 1 base removed from V and 5 bases from J, the gap between germline ends came to 14 bases. The CDR3 covers 15 residues. In DNA form, the CDR3 reads TGCGCCAGCAGCCAAGGACAGACTCTTGTTTATGGCTACACCTTC. This sequence encodes CASSQGQTLVYGYTF.

This clonotype was recorded at least ten times. The chain is built from TRBV6-5 and TRBJ2-7, with TRBD1 identical over 10 bases. With 2 bases clipped from V and 4 bases from J, the junction kept 5 bases outside the gene matches. Germline V gene sequence: CDR1 MNHEY, CDR2 SVGAGI. The length of the CDR3 is 15 residues. Here the CDR3 reads CASSYMGDRGYEQYF. DNA of the CDR3: TGTGCCAGCAGTTACATGGGGGACAGGGGTTACGAGCAGTACTTC.

This clonotype was detected ten times or more. This sequence joins TRBV12-3 or TRBV12-4 and TRBJ1-2; tentative D call: TRBD1 (6 bases). The germline V and J ends were trimmed by 3 bases and 8 bases, with 13 bases remaining between them. CDR3 length equals 13 residues. CDR3 sequence reads: CASSFTGARGYTF. DNA of the CDR3: TGTGCCAGCAGTTTTACGGGGGCCCGAGGCTACACCTTC.

This clonotype was detected many times. The chain recombines TRBV19 with TRBJ1-5; the match to TRBD1 covers 9 bases. The CDR3 totals 15 residues. V lost 6 bases to trimming and J lost 5 bases; unmatched junction nucleotides: 8. CDR1 and CDR2 (germline): LNHDA, SQIVND (reference sequence). CDR3 protein: CASSPVTGGHQPQHF. The CDR3 DNA sequence: TGTGCCAGTAGCCCGGTCACAGGGGGCCATCAGCCCCAGCATTTT.

This clonotype was seen repeatedly, ten times or more. The chain combines TRBV7-2 with TRBJ2-7; 7 bases agree with TRBD2. Germline V gene sequence: CDR1 SGHTA, CDR2 FQGNSA. V dropped 4 bases and J dropped 3; count of bases not matched to a gene: 21. This CDR3 spans 19 amino acids. For the CDR3, the DNA is TGTGCCAGCAGCTCACCACACGATACATGGCAAGGACTAGACTACGAGCAGTACTTC. Residues: CASSSPHDTWQGLDYEQYF.

This clonotype was seen a single time. The gene calls are TRBV28 and TRBJ2-7; TRBD2 is a possible D gene (6 bases). Near its end, the DNA agrees better with TRBJ2-5, so the J call may be wrong. The CDR3 length is 15 residues. Per the germline V gene, CDR1 is MDHEN and CDR2 is SYDVKM. Written as DNA, the CDR3 is TGTGCCAGCAATACGCCGAGGAGGGCCTTAGAGACCCAGTACTTC. The encoded protein is CASNTPRRALETQYF.

This clonotype has a count of ten or more. The chain uses TRBV6-5 and TRBJ1-5; D is unclear. V lost 5 bases to trimming and J lost 6 bases, with 20 bases between them. In germline, CDR1 is MNHEY, CDR2 SVGAGI. The CDR3 consists of 16 residues. CDR3 sequence (DNA): TGTGCCAGCAGTCTCCCGGTGTTCGGGGTTTCTCAGCCCCAGCATTTT. This gives the protein CASSLPVFGVSQPQHF.

This clonotype was picked up many times. The CDR3 loop is CASSLAGTGELFF. The CDR3 coding sequence is TGTGCCAGCAGTTTAGCAGGGACCGGGGAGCTGTTTTTT. The chain joins TRBV28 to TRBJ2-2, with a weak D call TRBD1 (5 bases). Germline V gene data show CDR1 as MDHEN and CDR2 as SYDVKM. The CDR3 extends over 13 amino acids. V was shortened by 2 bases and J by 5 bases, with 6 bases between the two germline ends. Based on the CDR3 plus reference TRBV28 and TRBJ2-2, the full variable domain is DVKVTQSSRYLVKRTGEKVFLECVQDMDHENMFWYRQDPGLGLRLIYFSYDVKMKEKGDIPEGYSVSREKKERFSLILESASTNQTSMYLCASSLAGTGELFFGEGSRLTVL.